This T cell receptor beta chain was identified in a study of neurological immune-mediated disorders. General study results and limits: Sharing of CDR3 amino acid sequences among expanded clones across subjects was absent, suggesting private repertoires in all groups. The repertoires of 18 of 34 multiple sclerosis patients were placed by phylogenetic grouping in a single related-CDR3 cluster, which may be a signature.

The output of every sequencing run, over 180 million TCR-beta sequences, came from 15-18 subjects. A single record per CDR3 protein comes from TCRdb applying MiXCR to the 5' RACE reads. The sample contains 130,000 or so distinct CDR3 sequences, approximately 3.2% of which appear only once. Trimming removed 6 bases at V and 1 base at J, with 18 bases between. Germline CDR1 is DFQATT and CDR2 is SNEGSKA (reference sequence). The length of the CDR3 is 15 residues. This clonotype was recorded many times. Its antigen is currently unknown. The chain is built from TRBV20-1 and TRBJ1-1, with D possibly TRBD1 on 5 matching bases. The receptor was derived from a woman in her 30s with multiple sclerosis. The sequenced sample was PBMCs. CDR3 nucleotides: TGCAGTGCCGGGCGGGTCACAGGAGAGAACACTGAAGCTTTCTTT. It yields the protein CSAGRVTGENTEAFF.